The clone carrying this TCR beta chain was counted between two and nine times. Its target is not known. With 6 bases removed from V and 7 bases from J, the gap between germline ends came to 21 bases. CDR3 length: 15 amino acids. Per the germline V gene, CDR1 is MDHEN and CDR2 is SYDVKM. Primers: 60 Vbeta forward and 13 Jbeta reverse. Sequencing was performed with immunoSEQ multiplex PCR; in TCRdb, only in-frame clones are kept and a portion is missing. Of about 160,000 clones listed, roughly 82% are singletons. These data are taken from a study of cytomegalovirus exposure and HLA in healthy donors. Across the whole study: Unique TCRs from HLA-typed donors, some 85 million of them, were held in an early data release.

Overall study findings and caveats: In a later analysis, DRB1 alleles had the most associated TCRs; HLA-C alleles the fewest. Some V segments, TRBV6-2 and TRBV6-3 among them, were indistinguishable and were therefore excluded.

The source material was PBMCs. The chain recombines TRBV28 with TRBJ1-2; D may be TRBD1 (6 bases). The clonotype originates from a girl under 18 in good health and CMV-seropositive. The CDR3 loop is CASSSGGQGWAGYTF. The DNA of the CDR3 is TGTGCCAGCAGCTCCGGGGGGCAGGGGTGGGCTGGCTACACCTTC.